The 24 T cell receptor beta chains given below trace back to one sample, sequenced in a study of blood T cell repertoires in COVID-19 (dated by TCRdb to 2019 to 2021). Receptor libraries were prepared by the immunoSEQ multiplex PCR assay. The immuneACCESS repertoire file appears here via TCRdb, limited to in-frame rearrangements. These files lack a portion of the clones; in checked studies, under half of the deficit traces to unresolved V genes, and the cause of the others is not known. Recorded for this sample are roughly 86,000 clones; roughly four fifths of them occurred a single time. Clones ranked in the top ten supply 21% of the sample. The material sequenced was peripheral blood. The receptors stem from a human donor in a cohort sampled during active COVID-19.

The chain has TRBV5-1 and TRBJ2-3; TRBD2 matches at 9 bases. This CDR3 comprises 16 residues. V was clipped by 2 bases and J by 0 bases; unmatched bases: 4. The germline V gene encodes CDR1 SGHRS and CDR2 YFSETQ. CDR3 nucleotides: TGCGCCAGCAGCTTTTCTAGCGGGACTAGCACAGATACGCAGTATTTT. Amino acid sequence: CASSFSSGTSTDTQYF.

CDR3 nucleotide sequence: TGTGCCAGCAGTCAAGGGACTCCCTATGGCTACACCTTC. This encodes CASSQGTPYGYTF. The chain employs TRBV28 and TRBJ1-2; maybe TRBD1 (5 bases). Looked up from germline, CDR1 is MDHEN and CDR2 is SYDVKM. CDR3 size: 13 residues. Trimming removed 5 bases at V and 4 bases at J, with 11 bases between.

The chain carries TRBV7-8 and TRBJ1-6, with D tentatively TRBD1 (5 bases). Per germline, CDR1 SGHVS and CDR2 FQNEAQ. CDR3 length: 13 amino acids. The V gene lost 8 bases and the J gene lost 7 bases, with 12 bases spanning the gap. CDR3 protein: CASDTGGNSPLHF. The DNA for the CDR3 is TGTGCCAGCGACACGGGGGGGAATTCACCCCTCCACTTT.

This chain links TRBV11-2 with TRBJ2-2, with TRBD2 matching 10 bases. The V gene end was trimmed by 5 bases and the J gene end by 6 bases; junction bases not matched to a gene: 9. The CDR3 sequence is 16 residues long. Germline CDR1 is SGHAT and CDR2 is FQNNGV. Here the CDR3 DNA reads TGTGCCAGCAGCCGTAGCGGGGGGAGTACGGCCGGGGAGCTGTTTTTT. Translation gives CASSRSGGSTAGELFF.

This clone has just a few counts. The J gene is TRBJ2-7, the V gene TRBV3-1 (or the pseudogene TRBV3-2); 8 bases align to TRBD1. The J segment lost 2 bases and the V segment lost 5 bases, leaving 8 bases of the junction unmatched. This CDR3 contains 15 residues. Germline CDR1 is LGHDT and CDR2 is YNNKEL (reference sequence). The CDR3: CASSSRTGITYEQYF. The CDR3 DNA reads TGTGCCAGCAGCTCCCGGACAGGGATCACCTACGAGCAGTACTTC.

The V gene is TRBV6-6, the J gene TRBJ2-1, with 9 positions matching TRBD2. V trimming: 4 bases; J trimming: 6 bases; junction bases outside the gene matches: 1. Germline loops: CDR1 MNHNY, CDR2 SVGAGI (reference sequence). The CDR3 spans 13 residues. CDR3 nucleotides: TGTGCCAGCAGTTTGACTAGCGGCAATGAGCAGTTCTTC. Translating gives CASSLTSGNEQFF.

This chain links TRBV30 with TRBJ1-1; D remains unclear. Trimming stripped 1 base from V and 5 bases from J, with 11 bases between. This CDR3 is 13 amino acids long. Germline CDR1 is GTSNPN and CDR2 is SVGIG (reference sequence). CDR3 DNA sequence: TGTGCCTGGAGTGCCCATACGGGGACTGAAGCTTTCTTT. Amino acids: CAWSAHTGTEAFF.

V usage is TRBV2 and J usage is TRBJ2-3, with 8 bases that match TRBD2. The CDR3 consists of 17 residues. CDR1 SNHLY and CDR2 FYNNEI come from the germline V gene. Losses at the gene ends were 8 bases for V and 1 base for J; bases not matched to a gene: 14. The CDR3 region has the DNA TGTGCCAGCGGAGTAGGAGGTAGAGCGGGGGGCACAGATACGCAGTATTTT. Protein sequence: CASGVGGRAGGTDTQYF.

This chain uses TRBV18 with TRBJ2-7; TRBD1 agrees at 7 bases. V lost 2 bases, J lost 4 bases, and 14 bases stayed unmatched. CDR3 length: 17 residues. Germline V gene data show CDR1 as KGHSH and CDR2 as LQKENI. The CDR3 DNA sequence: TGTGCCAGCTCACCAGCCCAGGGACAGAACCAAGCATACGAGCAGTACTTC. It is translated as CASSPAQGQNQAYEQYF. The whole variable domain, remainder taken from reference TRBV18 and TRBJ2-7, is NAGVMQNPRHLVRRRGQEARLRCSPMKGHSHVYWYRQLPEEGLKFMVYLQKENIIDESGMPKERFSAEFPKEGPSILRIQQVVRGDSAAYFCASSPAQGQNQAYEQYFGPGTRLTVT.

The V and J genes are TRBV6-6 and TRBJ1-2; D is perhaps TRBD1 (5 bases). This CDR3 contains 13 residues. Per germline, CDR1 MNHNY and CDR2 SVGAGI (reference sequence). The V end was cut by 7 bases, the J end by 5 bases, with 14 bases between. CDR3: CASTIRDSYGYTF. CDR3 bases: TGTGCCAGCACCATAAGAGACAGTTATGGCTACACCTTC.

The V call is TRBV6-1, the J call TRBJ1-1; the D is unclear. The germline gives CDR1 MNHNS, CDR2 SASEGT. V gave up 2 bases and J gave up 1 base, with 5 bases separating them. This CDR3 comprises 13 residues. This CDR3 reads CASSEQRNTEAFF. CDR3 bases: TGTGCCAGCAGTGAACAGCGGAACACTGAAGCTTTCTTT.

This clone appeared once. The chain carries TRBV7-9 and TRBJ2-7; 9 nucleotides agree with TRBD2. The CDR3 runs to 13 residues. V was pared by 5 bases and J by 7 bases, with 6 bases of the junction left unmatched. Looked up from germline, CDR1 is SEHNR and CDR2 is FQNEAQ (reference sequence). The CDR3 DNA follows: TGTGCCAGCAGCCCGGAGCTAGCGGGGGAGCAGTACTTC. This gives the protein CASSPELAGEQYF. Drawing the rest from reference TRBV7-9 and TRBJ2-7, the complete variable domain is DTGVSQNPRHKITKRGQNVTFRCDPISEHNRLYWYRQTLGQGPEFLTYFQNEAQLEKSRLLSDRFSAERPKGSFSTLEIQRTEQGDSAMYLCASSPELAGEQYFGPGTRLTVT.

V and J are TRBV29-1 and TRBJ2-3; D unresolved. V lost 3 bases and J 1 base, leaving 11 bases between the germline ends. The CDR3 extends over 14 amino acids. The germline CDR1 and CDR2 sequences are SQVTM and ANQGSEA. CDR3 sequence (DNA): TGCAGCGTTGACTCGCCCCAGGGCACAGATACGCAGTATTTT. Residues: CSVDSPQGTDTQYF.

By its share, this clone is medium-sized. The genes are TRBV19 and TRBJ1-1; TRBD1 is a possible D gene (5 bases). Trimming took 3 bases from V and 5 from J, leaving 13 bases between them. Germline loops: CDR1 LNHDA, CDR2 SQIVND (reference sequence). There are 14 residues in the CDR3. The CDR3 is CASSMMVRGTEAFF. CDR3 DNA sequence: TGTGCCAGTAGTATGATGGTCCGGGGGACTGAAGCTTTCTTT. Drawing the rest from reference TRBV19 and TRBJ1-1, the complete variable domain is DGGITQSPKYLFRKEGQNVTLSCEQNLNHDAMYWYRQDPGQGLRLIYYSQIVNDFQKGDIAEGYSVSREKKESFPLTVTSAQKNPTAFYLCASSMMVRGTEAFFGQGTRLTVV.

The rearrangement links TRBV7-3 to TRBJ2-1; D uncertain. The V gene's germline CDR1 is SGHTA and CDR2 FQGTGA. The CDR3 totals 14 residues. V shed 5 bases and J shed 0 bases, with 8 bases lying between them. The CDR3 is CASSGASSYNEQFF. The CDR3 DNA reads as TGTGCCAGCAGCGGAGCGAGCTCCTACAATGAGCAGTTCTTC.

The chain recombines TRBV28 with TRBJ2-3, with D possibly matching TRBD2 (5 bases). The CDR3 has 13 amino acids. Germline CDR1 reads MDHEN; CDR2 reads SYDVKM. Trimming pared 2 bases from V and 4 bases from J, leaving 7 bases between. The CDR3 region is CASSLRGPDTQYF. DNA of the CDR3: TGTGCCAGCAGTTTACGAGGGCCAGATACGCAGTATTTT.

The chain recombines TRBV12-3 or TRBV12-4 with TRBJ2-2, with D possibly TRBD2 on 7 matching bases. Trimming shortened V by 7 bases and J by 8 bases, and 14 bases separated the two germline ends. The CDR3 is 13 amino acids. Here the CDR3 reads CASTPGGVGELFF. CDR3 DNA sequence: TGTGCCAGCACCCCGGGGGGCGTTGGGGAGCTGTTTTTT.

This clone was counted once. The chain employs TRBV7-6 and TRBJ2-5; D is ambiguous. Germline loops: CDR1 SGHVS, CDR2 FNYEAQ. Trimming removed 5 bases at V and 5 bases at J, with 12 bases between. This CDR3 contains 13 residues. Here the CDR3 reads CASSPQVPETQYF. The CDR3 nucleotides are TGTGCCAGCAGCCCCCAGGTTCCGGAGACCCAGTACTTC.

The CDR3 DNA follows: TGTGCCATAGGACAGGGGGTCTCCTACGAGCAGTACTTC. Its translation is CAIGQGVSYEQYF. This chain connects TRBV10-3 to TRBJ2-7, with 10 nucleotides matching TRBD1. This CDR3 has 13 amino acids. Germline lookup yields CDR1 ENHRY and CDR2 SYGVKD. V gave up 9 bases and J gave up 0 bases; unmatched junction bases: 2.

This clone was picked up one time. The chain is built from TRBV19 and TRBJ1-3; D gene ambiguous. Trimming removed 3 bases from V and 2 bases from J, with 8 bases in between. The CDR3 is made up of 14 amino acids. Germline CDR1 and CDR2: LNHDA and SQIVND (reference sequence). The CDR3 DNA follows: TGTGCCAGTAGTATTGCGGGAACTGGAAACACCATATATTTT. As protein: CASSIAGTGNTIYF.

With regard to this clone: Other DNA sequences from this sample encode an identical CDR3 as well. The chain uses TRBV5-1 and TRBJ2-1; the D gene is possibly TRBD1 (6 bases). The germline V and J ends were trimmed by 0 bases and 2 bases, with 9 bases remaining between them. This CDR3 has 15 amino acids. In germline, CDR1 is SGHRS, CDR2 YFSETQ. CDR3 amino acids: CASSLARGAYNEQFF. The DNA for the CDR3 is TGCGCCAGCAGCTTGGCCAGGGGAGCCTACAATGAGCAGTTCTTC. Looking up the rest from reference TRBV5-1 and TRBJ2-1 gives the full variable domain: KAGVTQTPRYLIKTRGQQVTLSCSPISGHRSVSWYQQTPGQGLQFLFEYFSETQRNKGNFPGRFSGRQFSNSRSEMNVSTLELGDSALYLCASSLARGAYNEQFFGPGTRLTVL.

The sample holds one count of this clone. The chain has TRBV7-3 and TRBJ2-3; maybe TRBD1 (5 bases). The CDR3 extends over 15 amino acids. Trimming removed 5 bases at V and 2 bases at J, with 14 bases between. Germline V gene sequence: CDR1 SGHTA, CDR2 FQGTGA. The CDR3 reads CASSPGGQNTDTQYF. In DNA form, the CDR3 reads TGTGCCAGCAGCCCCGGTGGACAAAACACAGATACGCAGTATTTT.

The chain combines TRBV4-2 with TRBJ1-1; the D gene is possibly TRBD1 (5 bases). This CDR3 region has 17 residues. Looked up from germline, CDR1 is LGHNA and CDR2 is YNFKEQ. V lost 1 base and J lost 0, with 15 bases in between. The CDR3 DNA follows: TGTGCCAGCAGCCAAGTGCCGGCAGGGAGGATGAACACTGAAGCTTTCTTT. Its translation: CASSQVPAGRMNTEAFF.

The chain couples TRBV30 to TRBJ2-5; D uncertain. CDR3 length: 15 residues. V was trimmed by 4 bases and J by 1 base, leaving 16 bases between them. CDR1 is GTSNPN, CDR2 SVGIG, per germline (reference sequence). In DNA, the CDR3 is TGTGCCTGGATCCAGGCAGCCGTCCCCCAAGAGACCCAGTACTTC. Its translation is CAWIQAAVPQETQYF.